This T cell receptor beta chain comes out of a study of blood T cells in healthy people across ages (dated by TCRdb to 2015 to 2017). Broadly, across the study: In model experiments, template switching captured roughly one uniquely barcoded TCR beta cDNA molecule for every two T cells. Age-related changes in TCR beta repertoire diversity were measured in the study by deep sequencing normalized with unique cDNA molecular identifiers. Four age groups were formed from the donors: young (average approximately 15 years), middle-aged (just under 40), aged (roughly 59) and long-lived (roughly 88). Donors of different ages were randomly distributed across sequencing lanes to avoid experimental bias. The study analyzed two additional independent replicas of 1 million unique cDNA reads from the same blood draw for two donors, one aged 18 to 29 and one aged 80 or older. What the authors observed across the whole study: Because profiling used bulk unsorted PBMCs, naive and antigen-experienced compartments could not be compared conclusively. The long-lived group showed more naive CD4+ T cells, fewer expanded clones and increased TCR diversity than the aged group, suggesting age selection. The percentage of naive T cells measured by flow cytometry correlated strongly with observed TCR beta diversity. Observed TCR beta diversity per million T cells fell roughly linearly with age, and a significant reduction was already apparent by age roughly 40. Estimates of total diversity from one million sequenced T cells were regarded as lower bounds and underestimates. Because the CMV infection status of the donors was unknown, age-related changes in expanded clonotypes may potentially have been confounded.

From cysteine to phenylalanine, the CDR3 is 12 amino acids long. Only the CDR3 portion is preserved as DNA: 36 bases, with reading frame beginning at the first base. CDR1 and CDR2 are drawn from the germline V gene: KGHSH, LQKENI. The junction shows trimming of 6 bases on V and 6 bases on J, plus 8 bases between the germline ends. The 39 donors, aged about 6 to 100 years, were systemically healthy Caucasian individuals from Russia. Each donor gave approximately 10 milliliters of peripheral blood, collected into EDTA-treated Vacutainer tubes. Ficoll-Paque density-gradient centrifugation was used to isolate PBMCs, with at least 6.5 million per sample. Total RNA was extracted from PBMCs with Trizol reagent, with at least 6 micrograms obtained per sample. The percentages of naive CD45RAhigh/CD27high T cells were determined by flow cytometry on a PBMC aliquot from every donor. Library creation used 5' RACE. The sequencer was an Illumina HiSeq 2500. A second about 7 to 11 cycle PCR used a sample-barcoded 5' primer and a J-beta primer mix. A template-switch 5' adaptor carrying 12 random nucleotides introduced a unique molecular identifier onto each TCR beta cDNA molecule. Each sample yielded at least 2.5 million CDR3-containing paired-end reads. First-strand cDNA was synthesized from all RNA with the Mint cDNA synthesis kit, primed by a TRBC-specific oligonucleotide. Following uracil-DNA glycosylase treatment, all cDNA underwent a first 18-cycle PCR with the universal primers M1SS and BC2_uni_R. Turning to the authors' computational methods: Normalization of each sample was performed by random selection of 1 million high-quality reads, each carrying a distinct molecular identifier. Reads sharing molecular identifiers were discarded rather than binned into consensus sequences. CDR3 identification, clonotype clustering and error correction used MiTCR with a Q25 quality threshold and the strictest error-elimination algorithm. A nonparametric unseen species model with Euler transformation was used to estimate lower-bound total TCR beta diversity. TCRdb reprocessed the public reads (quality trimming at Q25 with fastp, clone calling with MiXCR) and kept in-frame beta chains. Each entry is one CDR3 protein sequence, shown with its most common DNA and genes. The V and J calls come from TCRdb's annotation, not from the publication. The table for this sample lists approximately 940,000 distinct CDR3 sequences; under 50% of them were counted only once. Roughly an eighth of the sample is taken by the ten largest.

As for this clonotype: No cognate antigen has been identified for it. The sample holds no much larger clone one base away, and base qualities are not on file.

Sequencing input: blood. This clonotype was sampled from a man aged 25 to 40 in good health. The chain joins TRBV18 to TRBJ2-2; the D gene is unclear. The bases are TGTGCCAGCTCGCTTTTCTCCGGGGAGCTGTTTTTT. Its translation reads: CASSLFSGELFF.